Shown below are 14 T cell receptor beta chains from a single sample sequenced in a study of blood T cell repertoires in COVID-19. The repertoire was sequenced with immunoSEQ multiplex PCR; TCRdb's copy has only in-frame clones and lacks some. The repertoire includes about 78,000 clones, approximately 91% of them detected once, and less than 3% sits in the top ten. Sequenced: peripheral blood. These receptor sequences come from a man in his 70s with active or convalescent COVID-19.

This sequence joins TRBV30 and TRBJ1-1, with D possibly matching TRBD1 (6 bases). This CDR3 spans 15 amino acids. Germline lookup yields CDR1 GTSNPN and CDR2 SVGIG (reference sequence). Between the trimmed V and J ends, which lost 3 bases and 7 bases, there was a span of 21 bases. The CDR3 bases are TGTGCCTGGAGGGCAACAGGGAGGGGGTTTAGTGAAGCTTTCTTT. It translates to CAWRATGRGFSEAFF.

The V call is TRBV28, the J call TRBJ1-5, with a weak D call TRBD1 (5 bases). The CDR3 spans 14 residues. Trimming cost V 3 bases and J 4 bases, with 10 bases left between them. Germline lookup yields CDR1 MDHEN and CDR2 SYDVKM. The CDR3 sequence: CASSFRVLNQPQHF. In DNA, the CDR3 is TGTGCCAGCAGTTTCAGGGTGCTAAATCAGCCCCAGCATTTT.

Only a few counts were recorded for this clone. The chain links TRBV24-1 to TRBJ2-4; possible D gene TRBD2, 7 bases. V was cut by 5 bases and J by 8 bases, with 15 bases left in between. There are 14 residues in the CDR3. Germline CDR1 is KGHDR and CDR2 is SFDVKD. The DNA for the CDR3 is TGTGCCACCAGTGGGGGGGGCCCGGGGGACATTCAGTACTTC. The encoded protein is CATSGGGPGDIQYF.

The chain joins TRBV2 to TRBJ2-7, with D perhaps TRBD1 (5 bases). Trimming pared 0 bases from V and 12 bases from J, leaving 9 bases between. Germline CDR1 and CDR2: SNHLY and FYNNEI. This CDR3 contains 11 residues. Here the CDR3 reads CASSEAGPPYF. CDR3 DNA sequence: TGTGCCAGCAGTGAAGCGGGGCCGCCGTACTTC.

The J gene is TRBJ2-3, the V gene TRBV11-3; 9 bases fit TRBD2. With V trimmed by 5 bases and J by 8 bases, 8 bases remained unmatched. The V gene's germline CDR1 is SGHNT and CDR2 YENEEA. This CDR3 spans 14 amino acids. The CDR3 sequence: CASSQGGGAGTQYF. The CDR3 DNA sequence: TGTGCCAGCAGCCAAGGCGGGGGGGCAGGTACGCAGTATTTT.

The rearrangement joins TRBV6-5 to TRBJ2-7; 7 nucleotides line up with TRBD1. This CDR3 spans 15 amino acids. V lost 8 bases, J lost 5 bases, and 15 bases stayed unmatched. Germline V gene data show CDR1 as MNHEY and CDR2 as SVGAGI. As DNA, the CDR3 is TGTGCCAGCTGGGGAAGGACAGGTTCGGGCGACGAGCAGTACTTC. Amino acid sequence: CASWGRTGSGDEQYF.

CDR3 in DNA: TGTGCCAGCAGTGAACTACAGTCTGGAAACACCATATATTTT. Translation: CASSELQSGNTIYF. The rearrangement uses TRBV2 and TRBJ1-3; no reliable D call. The CDR3 has 14 amino acids. Looked up from germline, CDR1 is SNHLY and CDR2 is FYNNEI. V was trimmed by 2 bases and J by 1 base, leaving 6 bases between them.

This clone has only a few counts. CDR3 protein: CASSIRGGELFF. The DNA for the CDR3 is TGTGCCAGTAGTATAAGGGGAGGGGAGCTGTTTTTT. This rearrangement joins TRBV19 to TRBJ2-2, with D perhaps TRBD1 (5 bases). Germline assignment: CDR1 LNHDA and CDR2 SQIVND (reference sequence). With 2 bases removed from V and 8 bases from J, the gap between germline ends came to 6 bases. The CDR3 extends over 12 amino acids. The full variable domain, with the rest looked up from reference TRBV19 and TRBJ2-2, is DGGITQSPKYLFRKEGQNVTLSCEQNLNHDAMYWYRQDPGQGLRLIYYSQIVNDFQKGDIAEGYSVSREKKESFPLTVTSAQKNPTAFYLCASSIRGGELFFGEGSRLTVL.

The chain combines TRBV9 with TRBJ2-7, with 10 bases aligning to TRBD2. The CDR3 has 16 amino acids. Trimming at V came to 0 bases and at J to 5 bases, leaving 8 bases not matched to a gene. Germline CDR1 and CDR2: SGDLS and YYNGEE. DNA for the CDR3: TGTGCCAGCAGCGTAGAAAGGAGGCTAGCGGGGGACGAGCAGTACTTC. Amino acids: CASSVERRLAGDEQYF.

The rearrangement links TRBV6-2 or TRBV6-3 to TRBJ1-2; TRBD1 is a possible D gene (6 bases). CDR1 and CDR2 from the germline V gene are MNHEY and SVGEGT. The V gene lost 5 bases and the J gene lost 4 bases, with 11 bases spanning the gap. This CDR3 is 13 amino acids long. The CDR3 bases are TGTGCCAGCAGTCCCCAGGGGACCTATGGCTACACCTTC. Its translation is CASSPQGTYGYTF.

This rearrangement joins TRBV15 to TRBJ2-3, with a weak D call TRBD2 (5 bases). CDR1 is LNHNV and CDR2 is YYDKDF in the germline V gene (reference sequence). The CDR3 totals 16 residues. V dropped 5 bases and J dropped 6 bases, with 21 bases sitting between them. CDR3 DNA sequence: TGTGCCACCAGCCCTGGGCGAGGCCGACGCGGGGATACGCAGTATTTT. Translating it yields CATSPGRGRRGDTQYF.

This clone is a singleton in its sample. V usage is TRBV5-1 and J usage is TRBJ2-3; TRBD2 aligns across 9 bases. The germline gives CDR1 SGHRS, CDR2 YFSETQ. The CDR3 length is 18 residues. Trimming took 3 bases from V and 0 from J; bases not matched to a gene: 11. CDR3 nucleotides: TGCGCCAGCAGCTCACAGGGCCTAGCGGGGTCTAGCACAGATACGCAGTATTTT. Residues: CASSSQGLAGSSTDTQYF.

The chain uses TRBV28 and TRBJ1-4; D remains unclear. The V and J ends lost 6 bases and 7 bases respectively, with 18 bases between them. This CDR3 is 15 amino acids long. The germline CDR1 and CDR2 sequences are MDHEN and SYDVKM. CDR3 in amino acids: CASSGPGRGSEKLFF. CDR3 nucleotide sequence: TGTGCCAGCAGCGGACCGGGCCGAGGGTCTGAAAAACTGTTTTTT. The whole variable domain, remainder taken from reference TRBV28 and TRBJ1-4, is DVKVTQSSRYLVKRTGEKVFLECVQDMDHENMFWYRQDPGLGLRLIYFSYDVKMKEKGDIPEGYSVSREKKERFSLILESASTNQTSMYLCASSGPGRGSEKLFFGSGTQLSVL.

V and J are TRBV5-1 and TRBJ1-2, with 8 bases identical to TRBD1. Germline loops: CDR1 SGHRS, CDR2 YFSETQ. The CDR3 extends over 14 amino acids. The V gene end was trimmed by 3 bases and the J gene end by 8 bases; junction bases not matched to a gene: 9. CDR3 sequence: CASSSGGAGNGYTF. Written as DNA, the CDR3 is TGCGCCAGCAGCTCAGGGGGCGCCGGTAACGGCTACACCTTC. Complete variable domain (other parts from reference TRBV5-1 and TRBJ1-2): KAGVTQTPRYLIKTRGQQVTLSCSPISGHRSVSWYQQTPGQGLQFLFEYFSETQRNKGNFPGRFSGRQFSNSRSEMNVSTLELGDSALYLCASSSGGAGNGYTFGSGTRLTVV.